Given below is one T cell receptor beta chain in context. Recruits, aged 18 to 89 years, lived in approximately 26 US areas. The record originates from a study of blood T cell repertoires in COVID-19. In the original analysis: Estimation of nucleated cell counts relied on the amplification of reference gene primers. The table came from immunoSEQ multiplex PCR; TCRdb's copy has only in-frame clones and leaves some out. The V and J calls and clone size were taken over from that table, and D and trimming were inferred from the DNA. Counted here are hundreds of thousands of clones, 70% to 90% occurring once; the ten biggest clones make up roughly 1.6%. Sequencing was carried out using PBMCs or T cells enriched from blood (not recorded which). The receptor's source is a woman in her forties or fifties who had recovered from COVID-19.

The DNA for the CDR3 is TGTGCCATCAAACGGACTAGCGGGGGCTCCTACGAGCAGTACTTC. Protein: CAIKRTSGGSYEQYF. V is TRBV10-3 and J is TRBJ2-7, with 13 bases fitting TRBD2. The J segment lost 0 bases and the V segment lost 7 bases, leaving 3 bases of the junction unmatched. The CDR3 is 15 residues long. Germline V CDR1 and CDR2: ENHRY, SYGVKD.